The rows below give T cell receptor beta chains drawn from one sample of a study of identical twins. TCRdb redid the calling of the 5' RACE reads with MiXCR, one entry per CDR3 protein. Of 600,000 to 800,000 distinct CDR3 sequences listed, approximately 22% are singletons. This sample was shared with a second study, whose subject was T cells expressing NK-cell markers.

Sequencing input: PBMCs. The receptors were gathered from a woman aged 18-30 years in good health. Each CDR3 is given without its conserved first and last residue. Part of the rows lack a size; the others show once, few, many or a class for expanded clones.

v_call	clone_size	j_call	cdr3_aa
TRBV29-1	few	TRBJ1-2	SVGDELGGYT
TRBV5-5	-	TRBJ1-6	ASSLGQGAVTLH
TRBV7-8	-	TRBJ2-4	ASSLGGRLAKNIQY
TRBV5-1	-	TRBJ1-1	ASSWTGSEAF
TRBV20-1	-	TRBJ2-7	SARDQGVREQY
TRBV30	-	TRBJ2-1	AWTAGSSGTYNEQF
TRBV11-2	few	TRBJ2-7	ASSLEAGVGYEQY
TRBV12-3/TRBV12-4	few	TRBJ2-7	ASRTTGTYEQY
TRBV7-9	-	TRBJ2-7	ASSLADNEQY
TRBV4-2	-	TRBJ1-6	ASSREVSYNSPPH
TRBV10-3	many	TRBJ2-3	AIFWESGSDTQY
TRBV12-3/TRBV12-4	few	TRBJ1-1	ASRLEMNTEAF
TRBV11-3	-	TRBJ2-5	ASGGWIPQETQY
TRBV7-6	few	TRBJ2-7	ASSFRTGRNYEQY
TRBV5-1	-	TRBJ1-1	ASSSWTGKNTEAF
TRBV20-1	-	TRBJ2-1	SAARGSDGEQF
TRBV12-3/TRBV12-4	many	TRBJ2-1	ASSFPQRTYNEQF
TRBV6-5	few	TRBJ1-5	ASSYSSFRNQPQH
TRBV4-2	few	TRBJ2-1	ASSPESGFGGDIEQF
TRBV12-3/TRBV12-4	-	TRBJ2-3	ASRIGPDTQY
TRBV4-2	few	TRBJ1-3	ASSPRGQGH
TRBV6-1	-	TRBJ1-2	ASGKRSTGTVNYGYT
TRBV29-1	-	TRBJ2-3	SVGNTDTQY
TRBV11-2	many	TRBJ2-7	ASSRVGGSSYEQY
TRBV6-2/TRBV6-3	once	TRBJ2-1	ASSHPPGQGMDEQF
TRBV20-1	few	TRBJ2-1	SAAGTSLSDEQF
TRBV20-1	-	TRBJ2-2	SASGGAVGELF
TRBV27	many	TRBJ2-7	ASSFLAGAGEQY
TRBV9	-	TRBJ2-7	ASSVDRDSPYEQY
TRBV20-1	few	TRBJ1-2	SARRGPIYGYT
TRBV3-1	-	TRBJ2-1	ASSPRDRGRMREQF
TRBV7-3	-	TRBJ1-3	ASSLGPQLSGNTIY
TRBV2	-	TRBJ2-1	ASALAGLNEQF
TRBV7-2	-	TRBJ2-2	ASSTDRNTGELF
TRBV29-1	-	TRBJ1-1	SVTDTEAF
TRBV29-1	many	TRBJ2-5	SVEAGQETQY
TRBV5-1	-	TRBJ2-1	ASSLESGSTHEQF
TRBV5-1	few	TRBJ2-7	ASSLSRKYEQY
TRBV6-6	-	TRBJ2-2	ASRGRNTGELF
TRBV12-3/TRBV12-4	few	TRBJ1-4	ASSLGQGGREKLF
TRBV5-1	-	TRBJ1-3	ASSLADTRSGNTIY
TRBV5-6	many	TRBJ2-7	ASSWGTEGEQY
TRBV4-3	few	TRBJ2-1	ASSPNKGLRTYNEQF
TRBV21-1	few	TRBJ2-5	ARSPETQY
TRBV12-3/TRBV12-4	-	TRBJ2-3	ASTPYTDTQY
TRBV20-1	many	TRBJ2-7	SAREVENEQY